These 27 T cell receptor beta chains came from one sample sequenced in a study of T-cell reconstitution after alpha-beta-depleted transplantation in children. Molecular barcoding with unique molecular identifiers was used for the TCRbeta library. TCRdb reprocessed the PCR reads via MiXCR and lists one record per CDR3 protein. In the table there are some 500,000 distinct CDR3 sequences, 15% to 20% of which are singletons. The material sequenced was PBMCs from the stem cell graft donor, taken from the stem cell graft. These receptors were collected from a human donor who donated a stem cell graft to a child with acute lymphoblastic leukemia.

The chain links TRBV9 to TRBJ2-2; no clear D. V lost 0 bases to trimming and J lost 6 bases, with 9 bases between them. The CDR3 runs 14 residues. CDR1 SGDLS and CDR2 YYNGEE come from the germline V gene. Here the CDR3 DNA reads TGTGCCAGCAGCGTAGTAACGGAGTCCGGGGAGCTGTTTTTT. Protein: CASSVVTESGELFF.

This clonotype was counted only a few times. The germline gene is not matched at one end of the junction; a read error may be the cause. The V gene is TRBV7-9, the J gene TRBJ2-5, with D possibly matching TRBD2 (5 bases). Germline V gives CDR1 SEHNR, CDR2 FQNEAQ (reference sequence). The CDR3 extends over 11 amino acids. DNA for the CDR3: TGTGCCAGCAGCTTAGGGGAGAGAAGGAGGTTC. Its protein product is CASSLGERRRF.

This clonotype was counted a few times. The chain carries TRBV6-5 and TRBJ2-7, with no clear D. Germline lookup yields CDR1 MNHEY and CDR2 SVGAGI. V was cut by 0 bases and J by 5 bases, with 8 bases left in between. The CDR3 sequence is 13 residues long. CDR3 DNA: TGTGCCAGCAGTTACTCGCAGCGCAACGAGCAGTACTTC. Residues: CASSYSQRNEQYF.

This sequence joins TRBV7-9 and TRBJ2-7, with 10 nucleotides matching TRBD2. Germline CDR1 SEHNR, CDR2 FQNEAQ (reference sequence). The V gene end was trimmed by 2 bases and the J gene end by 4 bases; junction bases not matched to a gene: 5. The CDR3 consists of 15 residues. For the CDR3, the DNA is TGTGCCAGCAGCTTACTAGCGGGAGCGTTGTACGAGCAGTACTTC. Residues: CASSLLAGALYEQYF.

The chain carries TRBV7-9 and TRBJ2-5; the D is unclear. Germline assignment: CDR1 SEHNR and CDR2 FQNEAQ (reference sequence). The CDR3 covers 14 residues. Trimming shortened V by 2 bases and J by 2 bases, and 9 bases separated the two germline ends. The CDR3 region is CASSLTWAQETQYF. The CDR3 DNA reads TGTGCCAGCAGCTTAACGTGGGCGCAAGAGACCCAGTACTTC. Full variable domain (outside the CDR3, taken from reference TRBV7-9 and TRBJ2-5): DTGVSQNPRHKITKRGQNVTFRCDPISEHNRLYWYRQTLGQGPEFLTYFQNEAQLEKSRLLSDRFSAERPKGSFSTLEIQRTEQGDSAMYLCASSLTWAQETQYFGPGTRLLVL.

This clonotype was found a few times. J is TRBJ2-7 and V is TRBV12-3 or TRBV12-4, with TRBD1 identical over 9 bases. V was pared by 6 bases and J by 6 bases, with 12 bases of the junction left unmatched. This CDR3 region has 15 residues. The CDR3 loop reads CASSDPGQGRSEQYF. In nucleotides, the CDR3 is TGTGCCAGCAGCGATCCGGGACAGGGTCGCTCCGAGCAGTACTTC.

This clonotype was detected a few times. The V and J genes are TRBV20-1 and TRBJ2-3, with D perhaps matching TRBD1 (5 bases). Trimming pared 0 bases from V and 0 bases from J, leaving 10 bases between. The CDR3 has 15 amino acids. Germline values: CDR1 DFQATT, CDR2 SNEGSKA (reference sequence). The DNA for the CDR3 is TGCAGTGCTAGAGATGGGGCCGTTAGCACAGATACGCAGTATTTT. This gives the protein CSARDGAVSTDTQYF.

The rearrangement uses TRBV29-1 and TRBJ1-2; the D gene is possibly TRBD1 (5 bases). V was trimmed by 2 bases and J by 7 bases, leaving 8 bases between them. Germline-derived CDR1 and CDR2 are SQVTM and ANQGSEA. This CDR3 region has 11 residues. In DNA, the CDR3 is TGCAGCGTTGAAAGGGGTTCTGGCTACACCTTC. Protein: CSVERGSGYTF.

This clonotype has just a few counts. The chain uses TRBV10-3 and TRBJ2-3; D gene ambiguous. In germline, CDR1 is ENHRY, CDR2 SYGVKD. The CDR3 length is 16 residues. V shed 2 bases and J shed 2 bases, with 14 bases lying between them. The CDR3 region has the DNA TGTGCCATCAGTGAGCTTACCGGGTCGGCCACAGATACGCAGTATTTT. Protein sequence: CAISELTGSATDTQYF.

CDR3 residues: CASSLDRHNEQFF. CDR3 nucleotide sequence: TGTGCCAGCAGCTTAGATCGACACAATGAGCAGTTCTTC. J is TRBJ2-1 and V is TRBV11-3; D remains ambiguous. The CDR3 is 13 amino acids. Trimming left V 0 bases short and J 5 bases short, with 5 bases between. The V gene's germline CDR1 is SGHNT and CDR2 YENEEA.

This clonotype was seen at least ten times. The CDR3 loop reads CASSLGALAGSRTGELFF. In DNA form, the CDR3 reads TGCGCCAGCAGCCTAGGCGCACTAGCGGGATCGAGAACCGGGGAGCTGTTTTTT. The rearrangement joins TRBV5-1 to TRBJ2-2; 10 bases are shared with TRBD2. The V gene's germline CDR1 is SGHRS and CDR2 YFSETQ. With V trimmed by 4 bases and J by 5 bases, 14 bases remained unmatched. This CDR3 spans 18 amino acids.

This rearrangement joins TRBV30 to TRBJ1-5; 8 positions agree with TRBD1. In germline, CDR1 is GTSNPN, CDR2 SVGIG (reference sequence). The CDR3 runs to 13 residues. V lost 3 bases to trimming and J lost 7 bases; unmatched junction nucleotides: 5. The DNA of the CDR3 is TGTGCCTGGAGCAGGGGGCGCGACCAGCCCCAGCATTTT. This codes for CAWSRGRDQPQHF.

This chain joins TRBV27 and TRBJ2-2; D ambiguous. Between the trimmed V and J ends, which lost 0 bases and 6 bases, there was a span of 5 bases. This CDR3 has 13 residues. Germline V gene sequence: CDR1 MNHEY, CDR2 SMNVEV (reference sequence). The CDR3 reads CASSLSVPGELFF. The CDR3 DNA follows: TGTGCCAGCAGTTTATCAGTTCCCGGGGAGCTGTTTTTT.

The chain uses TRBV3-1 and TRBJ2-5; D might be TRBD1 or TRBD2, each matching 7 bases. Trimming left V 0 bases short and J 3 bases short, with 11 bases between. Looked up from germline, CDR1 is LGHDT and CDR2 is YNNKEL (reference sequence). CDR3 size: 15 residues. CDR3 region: CASSQEGGGEETQYF. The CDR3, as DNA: TGTGCCAGCAGCCAAGAGGGAGGGGGCGAAGAGACCCAGTACTTC.

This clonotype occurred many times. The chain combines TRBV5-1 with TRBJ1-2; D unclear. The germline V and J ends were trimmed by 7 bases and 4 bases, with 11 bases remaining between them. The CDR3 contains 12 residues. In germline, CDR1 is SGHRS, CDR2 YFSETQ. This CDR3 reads CASWAGSYGYTF. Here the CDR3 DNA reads TGCGCCAGCTGGGCCGGGTCCTATGGCTACACCTTC.

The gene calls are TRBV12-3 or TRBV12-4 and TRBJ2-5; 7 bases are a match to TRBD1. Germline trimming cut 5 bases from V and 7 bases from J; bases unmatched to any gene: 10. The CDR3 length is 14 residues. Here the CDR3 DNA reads TGTGCCAGCAGTCCCGGGACAGTGCTATGGACCCAGTACTTC. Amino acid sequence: CASSPGTVLWTQYF.

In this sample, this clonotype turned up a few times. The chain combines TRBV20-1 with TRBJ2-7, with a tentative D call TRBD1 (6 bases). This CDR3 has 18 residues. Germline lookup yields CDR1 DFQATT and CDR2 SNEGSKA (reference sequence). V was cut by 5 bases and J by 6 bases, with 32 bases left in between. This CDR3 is CSAATMTGSGIRAIEQYF. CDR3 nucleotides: TGCAGTGCTGCAACTATGACAGGATCGGGAATTCGTGCAATCGAGCAGTACTTC.

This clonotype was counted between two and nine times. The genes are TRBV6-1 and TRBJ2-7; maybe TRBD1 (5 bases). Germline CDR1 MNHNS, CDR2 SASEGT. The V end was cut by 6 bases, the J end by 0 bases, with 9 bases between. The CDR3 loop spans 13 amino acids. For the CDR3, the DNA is TGTGCCAGCAGCCAGACAGTCTCCTACGAGCAGTACTTC. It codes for CASSQTVSYEQYF.

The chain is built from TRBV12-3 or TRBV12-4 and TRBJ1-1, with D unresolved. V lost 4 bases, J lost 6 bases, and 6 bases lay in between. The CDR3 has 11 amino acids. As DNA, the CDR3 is TGTGCCAGCAGTTACGGGGCTGAAGCTTTCTTT. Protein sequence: CASSYGAEAFF.

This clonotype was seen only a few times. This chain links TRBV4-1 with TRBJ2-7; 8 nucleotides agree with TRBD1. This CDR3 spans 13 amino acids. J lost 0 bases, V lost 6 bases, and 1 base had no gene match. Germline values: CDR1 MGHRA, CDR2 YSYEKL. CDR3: CASRDRDSYEQYF. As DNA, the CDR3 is TGCGCCAGCAGGGACAGGGACTCCTACGAGCAGTACTTC.

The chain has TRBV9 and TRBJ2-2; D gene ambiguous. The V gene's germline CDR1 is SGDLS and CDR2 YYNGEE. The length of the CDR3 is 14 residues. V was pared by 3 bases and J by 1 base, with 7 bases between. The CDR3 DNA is TGTGCCAGCAGCGCCAGGTGGAACACCGGGGAGCTGTTTTTT. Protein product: CASSARWNTGELFF.

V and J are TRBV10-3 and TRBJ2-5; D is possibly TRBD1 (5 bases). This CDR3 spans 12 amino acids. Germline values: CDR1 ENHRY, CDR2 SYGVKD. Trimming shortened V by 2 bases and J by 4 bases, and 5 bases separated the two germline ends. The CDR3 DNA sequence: TGTGCCATCAGTGAGAGGGGAGAGACCCAGTACTTC. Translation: CAISERGETQYF.

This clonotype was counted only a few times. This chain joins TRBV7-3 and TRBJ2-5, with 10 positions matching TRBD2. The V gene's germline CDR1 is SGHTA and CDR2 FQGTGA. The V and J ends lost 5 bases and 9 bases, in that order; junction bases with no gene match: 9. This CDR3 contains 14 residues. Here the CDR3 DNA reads TGTGCCAGCAGCCCAGCGGGAGGGCCTAGGGCCCAGTACTTC. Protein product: CASSPAGGPRAQYF.

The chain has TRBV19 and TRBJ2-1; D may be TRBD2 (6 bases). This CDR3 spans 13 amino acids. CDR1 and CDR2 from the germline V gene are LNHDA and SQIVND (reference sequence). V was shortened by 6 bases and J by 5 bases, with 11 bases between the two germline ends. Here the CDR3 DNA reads TGTGCCAGTAGCAGCGGGCCTAACAATGAGCAGTTCTTC. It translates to CASSSGPNNEQFF.

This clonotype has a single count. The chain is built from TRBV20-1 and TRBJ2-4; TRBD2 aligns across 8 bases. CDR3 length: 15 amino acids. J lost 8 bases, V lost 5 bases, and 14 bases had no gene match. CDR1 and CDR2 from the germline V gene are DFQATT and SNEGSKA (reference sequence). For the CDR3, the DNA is TGCAGTGCTCCCCGGGAGGGGGGGTGGGCCGACATTCAGTACTTC. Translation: CSAPREGGWADIQYF.

The DNA for the CDR3 is TGTGCCAGCAGCTTAAGGGGACGTGAAGCTTTCTTT. This sequence encodes CASSLRGREAFF. V usage is TRBV7-2 and J usage is TRBJ1-1; weak D call: TRBD1 (5 bases). V was shortened by 2 bases and J by 7 bases, with 8 bases between the two germline ends. Germline CDR1 SGHTA, CDR2 FQGNSA. The CDR3 extends over 12 amino acids.

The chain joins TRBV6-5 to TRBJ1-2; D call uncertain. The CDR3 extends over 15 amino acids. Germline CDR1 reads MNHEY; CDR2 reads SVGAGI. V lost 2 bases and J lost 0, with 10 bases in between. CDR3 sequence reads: CASSYGQHTNYGYTF. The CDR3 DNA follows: TGTGCCAGCAGTTACGGGCAGCACACTAACTATGGCTACACCTTC.